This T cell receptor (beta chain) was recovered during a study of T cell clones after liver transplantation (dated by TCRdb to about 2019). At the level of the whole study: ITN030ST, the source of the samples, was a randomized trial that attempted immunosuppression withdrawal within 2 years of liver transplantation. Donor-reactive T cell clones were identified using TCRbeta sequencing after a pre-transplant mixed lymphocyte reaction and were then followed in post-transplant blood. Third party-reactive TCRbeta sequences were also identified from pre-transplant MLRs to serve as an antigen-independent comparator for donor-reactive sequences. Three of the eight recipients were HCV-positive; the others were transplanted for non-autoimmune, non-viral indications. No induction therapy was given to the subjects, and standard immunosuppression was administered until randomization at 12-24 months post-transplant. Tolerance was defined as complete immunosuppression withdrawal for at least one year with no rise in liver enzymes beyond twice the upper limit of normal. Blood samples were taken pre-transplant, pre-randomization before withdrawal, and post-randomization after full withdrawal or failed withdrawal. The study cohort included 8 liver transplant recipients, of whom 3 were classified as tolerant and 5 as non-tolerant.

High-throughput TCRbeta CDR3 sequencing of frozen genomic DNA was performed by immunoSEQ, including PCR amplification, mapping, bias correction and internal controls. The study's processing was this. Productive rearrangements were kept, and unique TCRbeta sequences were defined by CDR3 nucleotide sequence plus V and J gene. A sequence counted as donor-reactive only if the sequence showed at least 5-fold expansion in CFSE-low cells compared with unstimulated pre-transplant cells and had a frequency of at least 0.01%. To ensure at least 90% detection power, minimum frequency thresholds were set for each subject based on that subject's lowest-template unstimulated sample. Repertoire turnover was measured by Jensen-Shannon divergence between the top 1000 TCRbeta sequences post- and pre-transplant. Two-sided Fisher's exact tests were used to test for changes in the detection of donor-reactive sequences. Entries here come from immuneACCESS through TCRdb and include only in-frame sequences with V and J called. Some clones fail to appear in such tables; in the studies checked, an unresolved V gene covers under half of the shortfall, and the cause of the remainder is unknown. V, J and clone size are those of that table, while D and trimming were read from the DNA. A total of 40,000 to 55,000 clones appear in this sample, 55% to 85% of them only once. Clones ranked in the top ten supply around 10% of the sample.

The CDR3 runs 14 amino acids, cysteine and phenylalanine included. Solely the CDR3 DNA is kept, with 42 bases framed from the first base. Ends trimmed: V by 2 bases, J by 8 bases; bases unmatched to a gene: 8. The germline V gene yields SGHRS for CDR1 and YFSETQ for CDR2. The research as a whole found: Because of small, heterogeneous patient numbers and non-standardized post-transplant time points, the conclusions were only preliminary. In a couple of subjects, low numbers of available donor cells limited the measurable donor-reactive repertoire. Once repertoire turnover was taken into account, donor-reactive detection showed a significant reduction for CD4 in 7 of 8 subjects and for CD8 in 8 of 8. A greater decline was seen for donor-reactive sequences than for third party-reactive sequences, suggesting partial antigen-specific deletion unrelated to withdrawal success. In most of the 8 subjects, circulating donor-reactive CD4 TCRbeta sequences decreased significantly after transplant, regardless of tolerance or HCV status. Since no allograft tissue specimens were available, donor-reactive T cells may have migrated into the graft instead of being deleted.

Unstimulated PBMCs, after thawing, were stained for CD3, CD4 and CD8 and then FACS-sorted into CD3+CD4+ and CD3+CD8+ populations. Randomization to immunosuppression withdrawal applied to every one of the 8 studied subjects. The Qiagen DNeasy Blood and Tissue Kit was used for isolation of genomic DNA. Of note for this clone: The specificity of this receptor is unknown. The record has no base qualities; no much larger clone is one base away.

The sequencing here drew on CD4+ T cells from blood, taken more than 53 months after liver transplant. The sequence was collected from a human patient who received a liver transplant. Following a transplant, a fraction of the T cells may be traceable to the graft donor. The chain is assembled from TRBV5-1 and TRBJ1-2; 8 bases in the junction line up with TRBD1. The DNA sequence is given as TGCGCCAGCAGCTTACTTCAGGGGGCGCAGGGCTACACCTTC. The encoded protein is CASSLLQGAQGYTF.